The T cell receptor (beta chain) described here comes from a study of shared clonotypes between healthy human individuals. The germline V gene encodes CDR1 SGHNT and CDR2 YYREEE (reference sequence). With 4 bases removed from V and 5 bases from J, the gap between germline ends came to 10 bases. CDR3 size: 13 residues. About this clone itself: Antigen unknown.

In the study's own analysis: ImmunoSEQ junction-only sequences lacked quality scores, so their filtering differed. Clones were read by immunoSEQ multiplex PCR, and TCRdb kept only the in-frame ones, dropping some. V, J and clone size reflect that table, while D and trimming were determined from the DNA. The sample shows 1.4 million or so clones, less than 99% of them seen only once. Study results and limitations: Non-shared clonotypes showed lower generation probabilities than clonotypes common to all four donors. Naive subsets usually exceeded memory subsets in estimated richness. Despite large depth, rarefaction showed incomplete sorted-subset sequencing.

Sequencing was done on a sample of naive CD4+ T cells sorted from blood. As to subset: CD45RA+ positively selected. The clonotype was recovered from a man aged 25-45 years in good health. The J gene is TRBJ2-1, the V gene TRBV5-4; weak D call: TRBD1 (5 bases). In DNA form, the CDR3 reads TGTGCCAGCAGCCAGACAGAAAACAATGAGCAGTTCTTC. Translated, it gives CASSQTENNEQFF.